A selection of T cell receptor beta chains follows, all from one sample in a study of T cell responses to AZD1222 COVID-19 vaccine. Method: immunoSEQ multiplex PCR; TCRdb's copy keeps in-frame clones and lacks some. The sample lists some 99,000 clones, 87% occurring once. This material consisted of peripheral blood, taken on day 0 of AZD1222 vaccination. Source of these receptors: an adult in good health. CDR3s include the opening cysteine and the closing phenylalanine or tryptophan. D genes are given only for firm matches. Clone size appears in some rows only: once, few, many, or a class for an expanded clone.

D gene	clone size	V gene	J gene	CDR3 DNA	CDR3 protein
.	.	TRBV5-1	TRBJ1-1	TGCGCCAGCAGCGAACAGGTAGGGAGTCACACTGAAGCTTTCTTT	CASSEQVGSHTEAFF
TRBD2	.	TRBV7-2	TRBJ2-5	TGTGCCAGCAGCACCGGACTAGCCCAAGAGACCCAGTACTTC	CASSTGLAQETQYF
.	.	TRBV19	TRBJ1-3	TGTGCCAGTAGTACCCCCACGTTAGGGTCTGGAAACACCATATATTTT	CASSTPTLGSGNTIYF
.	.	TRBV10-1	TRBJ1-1	TGCGCCAGCAGTGAGATGGGGACGGAAGCTTTCTTT	CASSEMGTEAFF
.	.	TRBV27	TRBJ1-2	TGTGCCAGCAGTTTTCGGGGCCCCTGGGGGAACAACTATGGCTACACCTTC	CASSFRGPWGNNYGYTF
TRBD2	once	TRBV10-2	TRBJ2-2	TGCGCCAGCAGTGAGTCGACCTTCCGGGGGGGGCCGCGGGGCACCGGGGAGCTGTTTTTT	CASSESTFRGGPRGTGELFF
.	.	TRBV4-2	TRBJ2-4	TGTGCCAGCAGCCAAGTGAAGCAAAACATTCAGTACTTC	CASSQVKQNIQYF
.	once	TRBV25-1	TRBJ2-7	TGTGCCAGCAGTAAGGGTTTGGAGAGGCACTACGAGCAGTACTTC	CASSKGLERHYEQYF
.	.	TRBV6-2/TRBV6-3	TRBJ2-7	TGTGCCAGCAGCCGAGAGGCAGACTCCTACGAGCAGTACTTC	CASSREADSYEQYF
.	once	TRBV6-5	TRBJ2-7	TGTGCCAGCAGTCTAACACCGATCTCCTACGAGCAGTACTTC	CASSLTPISYEQYF
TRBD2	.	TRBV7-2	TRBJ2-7	TGTGCCAGCAGCCTATACGGACTAGCGTACGAGCAGTACTTC	CASSLYGLAYEQYF
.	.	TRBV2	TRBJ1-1	TGTGCCAGCAGGGCCTGGGCACCTGAAGCTTTCTTT	CASRAWAPEAFF
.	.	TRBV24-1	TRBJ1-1	TGTGCCACCAGTGACTTGAGGGGCTATGAAGCTTTCTTT	CATSDLRGYEAFF
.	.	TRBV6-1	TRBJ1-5	TGTGCCAGCAGTGACCGGGGATTCGGCGATCAGCCCCAGCATTTT	CASSDRGFGDQPQHF
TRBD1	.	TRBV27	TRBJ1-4	TGTGCCAGCAGTTTAGGGACAGGGAATGAAAAACTGTTTTTT	CASSLGTGNEKLFF
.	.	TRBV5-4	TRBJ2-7	TGTGCCAGCAGCTTGGGACAGTCCTACGAGCAGTACTTC	CASSLGQSYEQYF
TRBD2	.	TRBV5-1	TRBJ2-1	TGCGCCAGCAGCTTGGGAGTAGCGGGACACAATGAGCAGTTCTTC	CASSLGVAGHNEQFF
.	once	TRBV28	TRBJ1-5	TGTGCCAGCAGTCTCATTAGAGGGGACACCCCCCAGCATTTT	CASSLIRGDTPQHF
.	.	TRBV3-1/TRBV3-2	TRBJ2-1	TGTGCCAGCAGCCAAGTTTACGTTACGTCCTCCTACAATGAGCAGTTCTTC	CASSQVYVTSSYNEQFF
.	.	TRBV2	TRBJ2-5	TGTGCCAGCAGCCAATGGCTAGCGACGGAGACCCAGTACTTC	CASSQWLATETQYF
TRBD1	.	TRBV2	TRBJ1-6	TGTGCCAGCAGTGAACCCGGACAGGTGAATTCACCCCTCCACTTT	CASSEPGQVNSPLHF
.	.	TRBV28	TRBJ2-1	TGTGCCAGCAGTTTATTAAGTCTAGCGATCGTTGAGCAGTTCTTC	CASSLLSLAIVEQFF
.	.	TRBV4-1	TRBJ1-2	TGCGCCAGCAGCCAAGTTGAGCCCCAGGGCAGGCGCTATGGCTACACCTTC	CASSQVEPQGRRYGYTF
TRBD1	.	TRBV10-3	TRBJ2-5	TGTGCCATCAGCCAAGGACAGGGGGGGCAAGAGACCCAGTACTTC	CAISQGQGGQETQYF